These 17 T cell receptor beta chains originate from one sample sequenced in a study of PD-L1 blockade in urothelial cancer (dated by TCRdb to about 2017). Sample time point, as interpreted from the label and publication: peripheral blood 6 weeks after treatment start. Library construction relied on the immunoSEQ multiplex PCR assay. In its TCRdb copy, this immuneACCESS table keeps in-frame sequences only and misses some clones. Where compared with another copy, unresolved V genes explain less than half of these, and the others have no known cause. The sample yields about 76,000 clones; about 91% were counted once. The top ten hold over 0.7% of the sample. The input for sequencing was PBMCs, taken around atezolizumab (anti-PD-L1) treatment. Receptors were obtained from a woman of 80 years or more with urothelial cancer.

The rearrangement links TRBV25-1 to TRBJ2-1; 9 bases map to TRBD2. Germline CDR1 and CDR2: MGHDK and SYGVNS. With V trimmed by 3 bases and J by 1 base, 10 bases remained unmatched. The CDR3 contains 18 residues. The CDR3 is CASSEVAGVGRSYNEQFF. DNA of the CDR3: TGTGCCAGCAGTGAGGTAGCGGGAGTTGGAAGGTCCTACAATGAGCAGTTCTTC.

V usage is TRBV30 and J usage is TRBJ2-2; D is possibly TRBD1 (6 bases). The length of the CDR3 is 14 residues. V dropped 2 bases and J dropped 4 bases, with 11 bases sitting between them. CDR1 and CDR2 (germline): GTSNPN, SVGIG (reference sequence). Here the CDR3 reads CAWSTGRTTGELFF. CDR3 nucleotides: TGTGCCTGGAGTACAGGGCGGACCACCGGGGAGCTGTTTTTT.

This clone was recorded a few times. The V call is TRBV4-2, the J call TRBJ1-2; 8 bases map to TRBD1. The CDR3 is made up of 15 amino acids. V lost 0 bases, J lost 3 bases, and 3 bases stayed unmatched. Germline V gene sequence: CDR1 LGHNA, CDR2 YNFKEQ. The CDR3 DNA reads TGTGCCAGCAGCCAAGACGGGACAGGTGACTATGGCTACACCTTC. This sequence encodes CASSQDGTGDYGYTF.

This chain uses TRBV6-5 with TRBJ1-2, with D perhaps TRBD1 (6 bases). Per germline, CDR1 MNHEY and CDR2 SVGAGI. The CDR3 spans 13 residues. With 6 bases removed from V and 4 bases from J, the gap between germline ends came to 12 bases. This CDR3 reads CASSPSRGYGYTF. The CDR3 DNA sequence: TGTGCCAGCAGCCCCAGCAGGGGCTATGGCTACACCTTC.

The DNA for the CDR3 is TGTGCCAGCAGTTTAGTGACAGGGGGCAAAAATGAGCAGTTCTTC. It is translated as CASSLVTGGKNEQFF. This chain links TRBV28 with TRBJ2-1; 10 bases fit TRBD1. The ends lost 2 bases at V and 7 bases at J; junction bases unmatched: 5. The CDR3 totals 15 residues. Germline lookup yields CDR1 MDHEN and CDR2 SYDVKM.

The chain uses TRBV28 and TRBJ1-5, with TRBD1 matching 11 bases. CDR3 length: 14 amino acids. Unmatched junction bases numbered 7, after V lost 6 bases and J lost 9 bases. The V gene's germline CDR1 is MDHEN and CDR2 SYDVKM. CDR3 nucleotide sequence: TGTGCCAGCAGCGCCGGGACAGGGGGTCTGCCCCAGCATTTT. This gives the protein CASSAGTGGLPQHF.

The rearrangement links TRBV2 to TRBJ2-1, with D possibly being TRBD2 (6 bases). The CDR3 length is 14 residues. The germline gives CDR1 SNHLY, CDR2 FYNNEI. Trimming stripped 2 bases from V and 4 bases from J, with 9 bases between. This CDR3 reads CASSELRGYNEQFF. CDR3 coding DNA: TGTGCCAGCAGTGAATTACGGGGGTACAATGAGCAGTTCTTC.

This chain joins TRBV10-3 and TRBJ2-1; 11 bases agree with TRBD1. The CDR3 is 15 residues long. With 6 bases clipped from V and 6 bases from J, the junction kept 7 bases outside the gene matches. CDR1 and CDR2 from the germline V gene are ENHRY and SYGVKD. In DNA form, the CDR3 reads TGTGCCATCAGCACCGGGACAGGGGGGCCCAATGAGCAGTTCTTC. Residues: CAISTGTGGPNEQFF.

The chain uses TRBV5-1 and TRBJ2-1; TRBD2 matches 7 bases. The V gene's germline CDR1 is SGHRS and CDR2 YFSETQ. Trimming removed 4 bases from V and 6 bases from J; junction bases left unmatched: 7. CDR3 size: 14 residues. The CDR3 DNA is TGCGCCAGCAGCGGAAGCGGGGTAGCCAATGAGCAGTTCTTC. The encoded protein is CASSGSGVANEQFF.

The chain couples TRBV18 to TRBJ1-2; perhaps TRBD1 as D (6 bases). The CDR3 runs to 16 residues. Per germline, CDR1 KGHSH and CDR2 LQKENI. V shed 3 bases and J shed 8 bases, with 22 bases lying between them. The CDR3 DNA reads TGTGCCAGCTCACCCCCCAGCTCGACAGGTTCTAACGGCTACACCTTC. It encodes CASSPPSSTGSNGYTF.

A remark on this clone: Different DNA sequences within this sample yield the same CDR3. The V call is TRBV18, the J call TRBJ2-1, with D tentatively TRBD1 (5 bases). Germline CDR1 reads KGHSH; CDR2 reads LQKENI. Between the trimmed V and J ends, which lost 3 bases and 2 bases, there was a span of 11 bases. The CDR3 consists of 15 residues. This chain's CDR3 is CASSPQGSPYNEQFF. CDR3 nucleotides: TGTGCCAGCTCACCTCAGGGTTCCCCCTACAATGAGCAGTTCTTC.

The chain combines TRBV14 with TRBJ2-7, with 11 bases matching TRBD2. This CDR3 contains 15 residues. The V and J ends lost 4 bases and 2 bases, in that order; junction bases with no gene match: 4. Germline V gene sequence: CDR1 SGHDN, CDR2 FVKESK. The CDR3 sequence is CASSLGLAVAYEQYF. CDR3 coding DNA: TGTGCCAGCAGCCTGGGACTAGCGGTAGCCTACGAGCAGTACTTC.

CDR3 sequence (DNA): TGTGCCAGCAGCTCAGGTGGCCCGGTTGGAGGAGGTACCATATATTTT. Encoded protein: CASSSGGPVGGGTIYF. V gene TRBV5-4 combines with J gene TRBJ1-3; no definite D call. CDR3 length equals 16 residues. Germline-derived CDR1 and CDR2 are SGHNT and YYREEE (reference sequence). Trimming took off 3 bases at V and 10 bases at J, with 23 bases between the two ends.

V gene TRBV28 combines with J gene TRBJ1-1; D possibly corresponds to TRBD1 (5 bases). Germline V lookup: CDR1 MDHEN, CDR2 SYDVKM. The CDR3 contains 12 residues. V was cut by 5 bases and J by 11 bases, with 15 bases left in between. CDR3 loop: CASSTPLGLAFF. The CDR3 DNA reads TGTGCCAGCAGTACCCCATTGGGGCTGGCTTTCTTT.

The chain couples TRBV9 to TRBJ2-1; D not certain. The CDR3 has 14 residues. Between the trimmed V and J ends, which lost 0 bases and 0 bases, there was a span of 4 bases. Germline V gives CDR1 SGDLS, CDR2 YYNGEE. The CDR3 region has the DNA TGTGCCAGCAGCGTAGGGAGCTCCTACAATGAGCAGTTCTTC. It is translated as CASSVGSSYNEQFF.

The V gene is TRBV6-5, the J gene TRBJ1-3; 10 bases are shared with TRBD1. Trimming removed 4 bases from V and 2 bases from J; junction bases left unmatched: 5. This CDR3 spans 16 amino acids. Germline lookup yields CDR1 MNHEY and CDR2 SVGAGI. CDR3 DNA sequence: TGTGCCAGCAGTTGGGGGACAGGGGTCACTGGAAACACCATATATTTT. As protein: CASSWGTGVTGNTIYF.

CDR3 sequence (DNA): TGTGCCAGCAGTTTACTGGGGGCGCGGGAGCAGTACTTC. As protein: CASSLLGAREQYF. The V call is TRBV28, the J call TRBJ2-7; maybe TRBD1 (6 bases). Germline V gives CDR1 MDHEN, CDR2 SYDVKM. V was clipped by 2 bases and J by 7 bases, with 12 bases between them. This CDR3 is 13 amino acids long.